Described below is a single TCR beta chain sequence and its context. These data originate in a study of blood T cell repertoires in COVID-19. As for the study in general: From the United States, Italy and Spain came samples of acute and convalescent COVID-19. T cells, B-cell-depleted T cells, or PBMCs supplied cDNA or gDNA.

Original processing methods: Reference gene primer amplification gave nucleated cell count estimates. TCRdb keeps only in-frame clones here, not all; method: immunoSEQ multiplex PCR. V, J and clone size are taken as reported in that table, and D and trimming were inferred from the DNA itself. The sample has 80,000 to 95,000 clones; about 89% are singletons. Per the germline V gene, CDR1 is MGHDK and CDR2 is SYGVNS. The CDR3 totals 14 residues. V dropped 3 bases and J dropped 5 bases, with 10 bases sitting between them. The chain carries TRBV25-1 and TRBJ1-4; D unclear. Sequencing input: peripheral blood. This receptor was obtained from a human donor in a cohort sampled during active COVID-19. CDR3 nucleotides: TGTGCCAGCAGTGATCCGGGAACAAATGAAAAACTGTTTTTT. It codes for CASSDPGTNEKLFF.